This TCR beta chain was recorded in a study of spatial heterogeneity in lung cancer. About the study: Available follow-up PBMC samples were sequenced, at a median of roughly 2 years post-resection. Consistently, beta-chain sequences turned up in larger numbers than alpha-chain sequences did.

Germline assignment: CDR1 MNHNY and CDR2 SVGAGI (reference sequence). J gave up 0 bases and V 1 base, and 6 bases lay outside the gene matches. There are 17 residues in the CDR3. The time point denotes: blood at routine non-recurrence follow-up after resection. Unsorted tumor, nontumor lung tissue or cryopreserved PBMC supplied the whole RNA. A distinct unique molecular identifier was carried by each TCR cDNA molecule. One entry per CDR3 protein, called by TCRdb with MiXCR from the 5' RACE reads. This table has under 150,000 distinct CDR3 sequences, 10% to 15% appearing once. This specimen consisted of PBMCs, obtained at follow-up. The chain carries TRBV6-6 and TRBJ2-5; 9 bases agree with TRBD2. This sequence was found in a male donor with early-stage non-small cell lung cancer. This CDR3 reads CASSYYGTSWDQETQYF. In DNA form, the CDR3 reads TGTGCCAGCAGTTACTACGGGACTAGCTGGGACCAAGAGACCCAGTACTTC.